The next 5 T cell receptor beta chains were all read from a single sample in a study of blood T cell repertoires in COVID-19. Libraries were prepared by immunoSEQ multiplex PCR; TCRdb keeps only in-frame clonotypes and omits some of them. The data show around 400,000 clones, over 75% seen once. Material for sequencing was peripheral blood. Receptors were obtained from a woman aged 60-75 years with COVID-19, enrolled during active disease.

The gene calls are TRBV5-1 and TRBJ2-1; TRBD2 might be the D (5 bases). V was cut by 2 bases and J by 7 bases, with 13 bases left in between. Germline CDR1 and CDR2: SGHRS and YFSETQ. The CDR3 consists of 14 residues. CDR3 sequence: CASSFGNIGNEQFF. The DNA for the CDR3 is TGCGCCAGCAGCTTCGGGAACATCGGTAATGAGCAGTTCTTC.

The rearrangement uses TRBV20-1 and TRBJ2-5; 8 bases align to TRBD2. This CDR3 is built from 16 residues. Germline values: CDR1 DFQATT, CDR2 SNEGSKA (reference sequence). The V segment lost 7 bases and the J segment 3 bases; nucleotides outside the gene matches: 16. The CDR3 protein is CSVTEPRGGSKETQYF. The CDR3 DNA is TGCAGTGTTACTGAGCCCCGCGGGGGGTCAAAAGAGACCCAGTACTTC.

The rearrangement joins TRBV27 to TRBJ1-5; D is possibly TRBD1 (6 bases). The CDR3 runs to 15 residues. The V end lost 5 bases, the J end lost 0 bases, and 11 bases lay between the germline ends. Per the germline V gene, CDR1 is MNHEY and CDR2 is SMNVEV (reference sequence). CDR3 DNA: TGTGCCAGCAGTACAGGGCCCACTAGCAATCAGCCCCAGCATTTT. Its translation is CASSTGPTSNQPQHF.

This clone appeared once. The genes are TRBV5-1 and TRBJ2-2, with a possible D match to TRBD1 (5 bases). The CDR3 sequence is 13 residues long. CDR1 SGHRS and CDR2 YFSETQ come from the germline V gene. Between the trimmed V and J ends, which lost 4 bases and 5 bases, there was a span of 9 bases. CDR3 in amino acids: CASSMTVTGELFF. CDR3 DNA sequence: TGCGCCAGCAGCATGACAGTGACCGGGGAGCTGTTTTTT.

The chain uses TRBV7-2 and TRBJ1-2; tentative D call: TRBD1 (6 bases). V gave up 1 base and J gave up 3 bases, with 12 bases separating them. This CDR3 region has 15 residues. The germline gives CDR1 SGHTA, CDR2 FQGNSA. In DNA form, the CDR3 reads TGTGCCAGCAGCTTAGATCAGGGGCGGTACTATGGCTACACCTTC. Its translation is CASSLDQGRYYGYTF.